Listed below are T cell receptor beta chains from one sample, sequenced in a study of blood T cells in healthy people across ages. In TCRdb, the 5' RACE reads were re-called with MiXCR into one record per CDR3 protein. The sample consists of 780,000 or so distinct CDR3 sequences, around three fifths of them appearing once. The sequenced sample was blood. Receptors originate from a man between 35 and 55 years old in good health. The CDR3 runs from the conserved cysteine through the conserved F or W. D genes are given only for firm matches. Some rows mark clone size as missing; the rest say once, few, many or name a class of expanded clone.

d_gene,v_gene,j_gene,abundance,CDR3aa,CDR3nt
NA,TRBV7-9,TRBJ1-1,NA,CASSPRSQPTEAFF,TGTGCCAGCAGCCCCCGGAGCCAGCCCACTGAAGCTTTCTTT
NA,TRBV18,TRBJ2-3,few,CASSPRASTDTQYF,TGTGCCAGCTCACCACGAGCTAGCACAGATACGCAGTATTTT
NA,TRBV5-4,TRBJ2-1,NA,CASSLGGHSYNEQFF,TGTGCCAGCAGCTTGGGAGGACACTCCTACAATGAGCAGTTCTTC
NA,TRBV7-2,TRBJ2-5,NA,CASSYLRTYRETQYF,TGTGCCAGCAGCTACCTACGGACTTACCGAGAGACCCAGTACTTC
NA,TRBV15,TRBJ1-2,NA,CATTPGRWRINYGYTF,TGTGCCACCACCCCGGGACGGTGGAGAATTAACTATGGCTACACCTTC
NA,TRBV7-2,TRBJ2-6,few,CASSLVRGSGANVLTF,TGTGCCAGCAGCTTAGTTCGGGGGTCCGGGGCCAACGTCCTGACTTTC
NA,TRBV20-1,TRBJ2-1,many,CSARDRGQPGQQFF,TGCAGTGCTAGAGATCGGGGACAACCCGGGCAGCAGTTCTTC
NA,TRBV4-3,TRBJ1-3,NA,CASSQDLSSGNTIYF,TGCGCCAGCAGCCAAGATCTTTCGTCCGGAAACACCATATATTTT
TRBD1,TRBV28,TRBJ1-2,once,CASSSPDRGLVYGYTF,TGTGCCAGCAGTTCCCCCGACAGGGGACTCGTCTATGGCTACACCTTC
TRBD1,TRBV7-9,TRBJ1-2,NA,CASSMGQLGAGYTF,TGTGCCAGCAGCATGGGACAGCTAGGCGCCGGCTACACCTTC
TRBD2,TRBV5-1,TRBJ2-7,NA,CASTWGGGDDEQYF,TGCGCCAGCACCTGGGGGGGAGGAGATGACGAGCAGTACTTC
TRBD2,TRBV20-1,TRBJ2-7,NA,CSAREPSGSSYEQYF,TGCAGTGCTAGAGAACCGAGCGGGAGCTCCTACGAGCAGTACTTC
TRBD1,TRBV7-2,TRBJ2-1,NA,CASSSQTGGGRNEQFF,TGTGCCAGCAGCTCTCAAACAGGGGGCGGACGTAATGAGCAGTTCTTC
NA,TRBV29-1,TRBJ2-3,few,CSVEDPDTQYF,TGCAGCGTTGAAGACCCCGATACGCAGTATTTT
NA,TRBV4-1,TRBJ2-5,few,CASSQVAVIETQYF,TGCGCCAGCAGCCAAGTAGCTGTAATCGAGACCCAGTACTTC
NA,TRBV10-3,TRBJ2-3,NA,CATRRGDSNTDTQYF,TGTGCCACGAGGCGGGGGGACAGCAACACAGATACGCAGTATTTT
NA,TRBV9,TRBJ2-5,NA,CASSVGDGELYQETQYF,TGTGCCAGCAGCGTAGGGGACGGAGAGTTGTACCAAGAGACCCAGTACTTC
NA,TRBV27,TRBJ2-3,NA,CASHYLGRTDTQYF,TGTGCCAGCCACTACCTCGGACGCACAGATACGCAGTATTTT
NA,TRBV15,TRBJ2-3,NA,CATRERGTDTQYF,TGTGCCACCAGGGAACGGGGGACAGATACGCAGTATTTT
NA,TRBV29-1,TRBJ1-2,NA,CSVEKWTESYGYTF,TGCAGCGTTGAGAAATGGACAGAAAGCTATGGCTACACCTTC
NA,TRBV5-1,TRBJ2-1,few,CASSLELALYNEQFF,TGCGCCAGCAGCTTGGAGTTAGCGCTCTACAATGAGCAGTTCTTC
NA,TRBV4-1,TRBJ2-7,NA,CASSQGPAPQPQLLYEQYF,TGCGCCAGCAGCCAAGGGCCAGCTCCCCAACCCCAACTTTTATACGAGCAGTACTTC
TRBD2,TRBV28,TRBJ2-1,NA,CASSSGLVSEQFF,TGTGCCAGCAGTTCGGGACTAGTATCTGAGCAGTTCTTC
NA,TRBV29-1,TRBJ2-1,NA,CSVIYTGRNEQFF,TGCAGCGTTATATACACAGGACGGAATGAGCAGTTCTTC
TRBD1,TRBV6-2/TRBV6-3,TRBJ2-1,NA,CASSYLARQGRLGNEQFF,TGTGCCAGCAGTTACCTAGCTAGACAGGGACGTTTGGGGAATGAGCAGTTCTTC
NA,TRBV20-1,TRBJ2-3,once,CSVPRAGVTDTQYF,TGCAGTGTCCCTCGGGCCGGGGTAACAGATACGCAGTATTTT
TRBD2,TRBV5-1,TRBJ2-3,NA,CASSLEAGGLTDTQYF,TGCGCCAGCAGCTTGGAAGCGGGAGGGTTAACAGATACGCAGTATTTT
TRBD2,TRBV11-3,TRBJ2-1,few,CASNRGGDGLAEQFF,TGTGCCAGCAACCGGGGGGGGGACGGCCTCGCTGAGCAGTTCTTC
NA,TRBV6-5,TRBJ2-7,NA,CASSYSTAPGEQYF,TGTGCCAGCAGTTATTCGACAGCACCGGGGGAGCAGTACTTC
NA,TRBV10-3,TRBJ2-7,few,CAISDLHPAGEQYF,TGTGCCATCAGCGACCTCCACCCTGCGGGCGAGCAGTACTTC
TRBD2,TRBV20-1,TRBJ2-7,NA,CSAPRTSGVYEQYF,TGCAGTGCCCCCCGGACTAGCGGGGTCTACGAGCAGTACTTC
NA,TRBV7-2,TRBJ2-4,NA,CASSLNGGERAKNIQYF,TGTGCCAGCAGCTTAAATGGGGGTGAGAGAGCCAAAAACATTCAGTACTTC